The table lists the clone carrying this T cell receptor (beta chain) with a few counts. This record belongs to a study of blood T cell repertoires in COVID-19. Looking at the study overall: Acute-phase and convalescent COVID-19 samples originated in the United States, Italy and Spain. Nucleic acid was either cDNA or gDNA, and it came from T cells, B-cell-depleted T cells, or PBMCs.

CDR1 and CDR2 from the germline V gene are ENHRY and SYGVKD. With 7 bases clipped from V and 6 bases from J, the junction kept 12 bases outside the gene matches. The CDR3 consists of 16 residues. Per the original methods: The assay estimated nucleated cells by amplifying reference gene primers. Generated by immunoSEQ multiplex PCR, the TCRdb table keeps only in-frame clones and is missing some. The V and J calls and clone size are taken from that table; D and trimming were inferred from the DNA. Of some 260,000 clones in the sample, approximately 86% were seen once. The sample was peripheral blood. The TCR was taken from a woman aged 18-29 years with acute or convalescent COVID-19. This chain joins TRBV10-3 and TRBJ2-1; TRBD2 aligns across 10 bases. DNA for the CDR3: TGTGCCATCACCTCAACAGGGACTAGCGATTCCAATGAGCAGTTCTTC. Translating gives CAITSTGTSDSNEQFF.